Presented here are 28 T cell receptor beta chains from one specimen sequenced in a study of Tregs in tolerant kidney transplant recipients. The nonmyeloablative bone marrow transplants came from related graft donors, with transient mixed chimerism. The repertoire was sequenced with immunoSEQ multiplex PCR; TCRdb's copy has only in-frame clones and lacks some. There are 54,000 or so clones in the sample; 90% to 95% occur only once, and roughly 15% lies in the top ten. This sample comprised CD8+ T cells from blood (PBMCs), obtained 24 months after the transplant. These receptors originate from a human patient who received a combined kidney and bone marrow transplant. Part of the T cell pool may stem from the graft donor.

The chain is built from TRBV10-3 and TRBJ2-3; D gene unclear. This CDR3 contains 13 residues. Per the germline V gene, CDR1 is ENHRY and CDR2 is SYGVKD. Trimming removed 5 bases at V and 2 bases at J, with 8 bases between. The CDR3 region has the DNA TGTGCCATCAGTCGTAGCCCCACAGATACGCAGTATTTT. It translates to CAISRSPTDTQYF.

The sample holds a few counts of this clone. The chain recombines TRBV19 with TRBJ1-2, with 12 bases matching TRBD1. Germline V gives CDR1 LNHDA, CDR2 SQIVND (reference sequence). Trimming cost V 5 bases and J 4 bases; bases outside gene matches: 8. The CDR3 is 16 residues long. DNA for the CDR3: TGTGCCAGTAGTCCCATGGGGACAGGGGGCGCCTATGGCTACACCTTC. Residues: CASSPMGTGGAYGYTF.

CDR3 sequence reads: CASSVVGEGPTGELFF. The CDR3 region has the DNA TGTGCCAGCAGCGTAGTCGGGGAGGGACCCACCGGGGAGCTGTTTTTT. V usage is TRBV9 and J usage is TRBJ2-2; TRBD2 matches at 7 bases. Germline V gene sequence: CDR1 SGDLS, CDR2 YYNGEE. With 0 bases clipped from V and 4 bases from J, the junction kept 6 bases outside the gene matches. CDR3 length equals 16 residues.

In its sample, this clone was seen once. The chain employs TRBV27 and TRBJ2-3, with no clear D. CDR3 size: 13 residues. In germline, CDR1 is MNHEY, CDR2 SMNVEV (reference sequence). Trimming took off 3 bases at V and 2 bases at J, with 6 bases between the two ends. CDR3 residues: CASSFQATDTQYF. The CDR3 nucleotides read TGTGCCAGCAGTTTTCAGGCCACAGATACGCAGTATTTT.

This rearrangement joins TRBV2 to TRBJ2-5; TRBD2 aligns across 7 bases. Germline trimming cut 11 bases from V and 1 base from J; bases unmatched to any gene: 10. The CDR3 has 14 amino acids. Looked up from germline, CDR1 is SNHLY and CDR2 is FYNNEI. CDR3 sequence: CAGEGRGFQETQYF. The CDR3 DNA reads TGTGCCGGCGAGGGGCGGGGGTTCCAAGAGACCCAGTACTTC.

J is TRBJ2-7 and V is TRBV27, with D perhaps matching TRBD2 (5 bases). The CDR3 spans 17 residues. Germline lookup yields CDR1 MNHEY and CDR2 SMNVEV (reference sequence). Trimming cost V 5 bases and J 1 base, with 21 bases left between them. CDR3 DNA sequence: TGTGCCAGCAGTCCCCCTCCTTATGTAGAGGGATCCTACGAGCAGTACTTC. This translates into CASSPPPYVEGSYEQYF.

This chain connects TRBV29-1 to TRBJ1-2; D gene uncertain. The CDR3 is 13 amino acids. Trimming took 4 bases from V and 7 from J, leaving 16 bases between them. CDR1 is SQVTM and CDR2 is ANQGSEA in the germline V gene. CDR3 sequence (DNA): TGCAGCGTTGTGGTGCAGGCCCCCAGTGGCTACACCTTC. Protein: CSVVVQAPSGYTF.

V and J are TRBV30 and TRBJ2-1; D is unclear. V was shortened by 1 base and J by 3 bases, with 16 bases between the two germline ends. Germline CDR1 is GTSNPN and CDR2 is SVGIG (reference sequence). The CDR3 loop spans 16 amino acids. DNA for the CDR3: TGTGCCTGGAGTGCAGATGCCCGTGTTGGCTACAATGAGCAGTTCTTC. This translates into CAWSADARVGYNEQFF.

The V gene is TRBV29-1, the J gene TRBJ1-1; D may be TRBD1 (5 bases). Per germline, CDR1 SQVTM and CDR2 ANQGSEA. The CDR3 spans 12 residues. With 4 bases removed from V and 3 bases from J, the gap between germline ends came to 9 bases. CDR3 in amino acids: CSVGLGDTEAFF. The CDR3, as DNA: TGCAGCGTTGGGTTAGGGGACACTGAAGCTTTCTTT.

The rearrangement joins TRBV29-1 to TRBJ1-2; 11 nucleotides match TRBD1. This CDR3 has 13 residues. From germline, CDR1 is SQVTM and CDR2 ANQGSEA. The junction had 8 bases not matched to a gene; V was cut back by 6 bases and J by 8 bases. In nucleotides, the CDR3 is TGCAGCGTACACAGGACAGGGGGCCGCGGCTACACCTTC. This codes for CSVHRTGGRGYTF.

CDR3 DNA: TGTGCCATCAGTGAGTCGGCAGGGAAAGAGACCCAGTACTTC. It yields the protein CAISESAGKETQYF. The chain recombines TRBV10-3 with TRBJ2-5, with D possibly matching TRBD1 (5 bases). This CDR3 region has 14 residues. Trimming shortened V by 0 bases and J by 3 bases, and 8 bases separated the two germline ends. Germline assignment: CDR1 ENHRY and CDR2 SYGVKD.

The gene calls are TRBV7-8 and TRBJ1-5, with D tentatively TRBD1 (6 bases). Trimming stripped 3 bases from V and 8 bases from J, with 20 bases between. Germline V gives CDR1 SGHVS, CDR2 FQNEAQ. The CDR3 totals 16 residues. In nucleotides, the CDR3 is TGTGCCAGCAGCTTCTCGGGGGGCGGTGGCCCCGAGCCCCAGCATTTT. As protein: CASSFSGGGGPEPQHF.

This rearrangement joins TRBV5-6 to TRBJ1-2, with TRBD1 matching over 7 bases. V lost 4 bases and J lost 4; bases outside the gene matches: 13. CDR3 length: 16 residues. CDR1 and CDR2 (germline): SGHDT, YYEEEE. CDR3 bases: TGTGCCAGCAGCGCCGGGACAGCAATCCTAAGCTATGGCTACACCTTC. It encodes CASSAGTAILSYGYTF.

This clone has more than one count but fewer than ten. The chain carries TRBV2 and TRBJ1-5; TRBD1 might be the D (5 bases). This CDR3 region has 15 residues. Germline lookup yields CDR1 SNHLY and CDR2 FYNNEI. The V end lost 5 bases, the J end lost 9 bases, and 20 bases lay between the germline ends. Here the CDR3 DNA reads TGTGCCAGCAGTTCGGCTACAGGTCCTTTCACGCCCCAGCATTTT. This codes for CASSSATGPFTPQHF.

The DNA of the CDR3 is TGTGCCAGCAGCCCCCCCGGGGGGGCAGTGCAGTACTTC. Its translation is CASSPPGGAVQYF. V is TRBV9 and J is TRBJ2-7; 8 nucleotides match TRBD2. V lost 4 bases, J lost 9 bases, and 9 bases stayed unmatched. The CDR3 spans 13 residues. CDR1 and CDR2 (germline): SGDLS, YYNGEE.

The CDR3 sequence: CASNPTSGSNEQFF. CDR3 nucleotides: TGTGCCAGCAATCCGACTAGCGGGAGCAATGAGCAGTTCTTC. The V and J genes are TRBV2 and TRBJ2-1, with TRBD2 matching over 12 bases. The CDR3 has 14 residues. The germline V gene encodes CDR1 SNHLY and CDR2 FYNNEI. With V trimmed by 7 bases and J by 6 bases, 4 bases remained unmatched.

This rearrangement joins TRBV7-9 to TRBJ2-1, with 12 bases identical to TRBD2. Unmatched junction bases numbered 8, after V lost 4 bases and J lost 7 bases. The germline gives CDR1 SEHNR, CDR2 FQNEAQ (reference sequence). This CDR3 is built from 16 residues. The CDR3 loop reads CASSSPLAGGPNEQFF. CDR3 in DNA: TGTGCCAGCAGCTCGCCCCTAGCGGGAGGGCCGAATGAGCAGTTCTTC.

In its sample, this clone was seen once. The rearrangement joins TRBV4-1 to TRBJ2-2, with D perhaps TRBD1 (5 bases). There are 17 residues in the CDR3. Trimming took off 0 bases at V and 3 bases at J, with 14 bases between the two ends. Germline CDR1 and CDR2: MGHRA and YSYEKL. The CDR3 DNA follows: TGCGCCAGCAGCCAAGATCAGGGAATTGTCGACACCGGGGAGCTGTTTTTT. Translation gives CASSQDQGIVDTGELFF.

The rearrangement uses TRBV7-9 and TRBJ2-7, with D possibly being TRBD1 (6 bases). The germline V gene has CDR1 SEHNR and CDR2 FQNEAQ (reference sequence). Trimming pared 4 bases from V and 3 bases from J, leaving 13 bases between. The CDR3 extends over 14 amino acids. This CDR3 reads CASSSRDTFYEQYF. The DNA of the CDR3 is TGTGCCAGCAGCTCCCGGGACACTTTCTACGAGCAGTACTTC.

This chain connects TRBV12-5 to TRBJ2-7; maybe TRBD1 (6 bases). Germline assignment: CDR1 LGHNT and CDR2 FRNRAP. Trimming left V 3 bases short and J 2 bases short, with 14 bases between. This CDR3 region has 15 residues. CDR3 residues: CASGFPTRGTYEQYF. The CDR3 region has the DNA TGTGCTAGTGGTTTCCCAACCAGGGGAACCTACGAGCAGTACTTC.

This clone has just one count. The V call is TRBV5-6, the J call TRBJ1-5; the D gene is possibly TRBD1 (6 bases). CDR1 is SGHDT, CDR2 YYEEEE, per germline. Trimming took 4 bases from V and 2 from J, leaving 13 bases between them. This CDR3 is built from 15 residues. The CDR3 DNA follows: TGTGCCAGCAGCCGGGGGGCAGGGCGCAATCAGCCCCAGCATTTT. Translation gives CASSRGAGRNQPQHF.

The chain has TRBV4-3 and TRBJ2-3; TRBD2 agrees at 10 bases. CDR3 length: 17 residues. The ends lost 0 bases at V and 3 bases at J; junction bases unmatched: 6. Germline assignment: CDR1 LGHNA and CDR2 YSLEER. CDR3 amino acids: CASSQDRAGGPTDTQYF. For the CDR3, the DNA is TGCGCCAGCAGCCAAGACAGAGCGGGGGGGCCTACAGATACGCAGTATTTT.

The rearrangement joins TRBV9 to TRBJ2-7; D might be TRBD1 (5 bases). The CDR3 covers 15 residues. V shed 0 bases and J shed 4 bases, with 14 bases lying between them. Germline-derived CDR1 and CDR2 are SGDLS and YYNGEE. DNA for the CDR3: TGTGCCAGCAGCGTAGAAGGGGCCTCTACGTACGAGCAGTACTTC. Translated: CASSVEGASTYEQYF.

Written as DNA, the CDR3 is TGTGCCAGTAGTCCCTCGGGGAGCTCAAGCTTTTCCTACGAGCAGTACTTC. Translated: CASSPSGSSSFSYEQYF. The chain links TRBV19 to TRBJ2-7; TRBD2 is a possible D gene (5 bases). The CDR3 loop spans 17 amino acids. The germline V and J ends were trimmed by 5 bases and 1 base, with 21 bases remaining between them. CDR1 and CDR2 (germline): LNHDA, SQIVND (reference sequence).

The chain joins TRBV7-3 to TRBJ2-3; 11 nucleotides match TRBD2. The CDR3 sequence is 14 residues long. CDR1 and CDR2 (germline): SGHTA, FQGTGA. With V trimmed by 5 bases and J by 6 bases, 4 bases remained unmatched. This CDR3 is CASSKGLAADTQYF. In DNA form, the CDR3 reads TGTGCCAGCAGCAAGGGACTAGCGGCCGATACGCAGTATTTT.

This clone was seen a handful of times. The rearrangement uses TRBV11-3 and TRBJ2-3; 7 bases agree with TRBD2. V shed 1 base, J shed 2 bases, and the junction held 6 bases outside the gene matches. This CDR3 spans 16 amino acids. Germline V gene data show CDR1 as SGHNT and CDR2 as YENEEA. CDR3 nucleotide sequence: TGTGCCAGCAGCTTAGGTTCGGGACTATTCACAGATACGCAGTATTTT. Translation gives CASSLGSGLFTDTQYF.

Remarks on this clone: Mismatch with germline at one junction end may stem from a read error. J is TRBJ2-7 and V is TRBV11-2; D is undetermined. Germline V CDR1 and CDR2: SGHAT, FQNNGV. The CDR3 runs 12 residues. The CDR3 nucleotides read TGTGCCAGCAGCTTAGGTATCTACGGGCAGTACTTC. Translating it yields CASSLGIYGQYF.

This chain uses TRBV29-1 with TRBJ2-5; 7 bases map to TRBD2. Germline V gene lookup returns CDR1 SQVTM and CDR2 ANQGSEA. The CDR3 totals 14 residues. V gave up 3 bases and J gave up 2 bases; unmatched junction bases: 6. DNA for the CDR3: TGCAGCGTTGAGGGGGGGGTATTACAAGAGACCCAGTACTTC. This sequence encodes CSVEGGVLQETQYF.